Sequencing of this TCR beta chain was carried out in a study of OX40 agonist ivuxolimab in advanced cancers. This clone showed up just once. What it recognizes is unknown. TCRdb keeps only in-frame clones here, not all; method: immunoSEQ multiplex PCR. The sample yields about 40,000 clones, approximately 90% seen once. Findings and caveats of the study: At 0.1 to 3.0 mg/kg, CD4+ and CD8+ blood T cells expanded clonally by week 6. In the 0.1-3.0 mg/kg groups, partial responders showed among the lowest expansion.

The CDR3 is 15 amino acids. Deletions cut 2 bases from V and 10 bases from J, with 17 bases between. Germline V gene data show CDR1 as MNHEY and CDR2 as SVGAGI. This TCR was recovered from an adult with an advanced solid tumor such as melanoma, head and neck, liver or kidney cancer. The chain carries TRBV6-5 and TRBJ1-4; no definite D call. The material was CD4+ or CD8+ T cells sorted from blood, obtained in a trial of the OX40 agonist ivuxolimab. CDR3 coding DNA: TGTGCCAGCAGTTACGACCGAGACGGGATTGGAAAACTGTTTTTT. Protein: CASSYDRDGIGKLFF.